Listed below are T cell receptor beta chains from one sample, sequenced in a study of CD8+ T cells in alopecia areata. The protocol was immunoSEQ multiplex PCR, while the TCRdb copy is restricted to in-frame clones and leaves out a portion. The table shows 250,000 to 350,000 clones, with roughly 63% occurring only once. The sample in question was CD4+ T cells sorted from blood, obtained between weeks 51 and 54, from a patient treated with tofacitinib. The origin of the receptors is a human donor with alopecia areata. Each CDR3 is given with its conserved first and last residue. D genes are given only for firm matches. For some rows the clone size is stated as once, few or many, or as a class when expanded; others skip it.

j_gene | d_gene | abundance | v_gene | CDR3aa | CDR3nt
TRBJ2-7 | TRBD2 | few | TRBV5-6 | CASSSLSGLDEQYF | TGTGCCAGCAGCTCACTATCTGGACTAGACGAGCAGTACTTC
TRBJ1-2 | - | - | TRBV29-1 | CSVQTGGHYGYTF | TGCAGCGTTCAGACAGGCGGCCACTATGGCTACACCTTC
TRBJ2-4 | - | - | TRBV4-3 | CASSLGPSQNIQYF | TGCGCCAGCAGCCTGGGACCTAGCCAAAACATTCAGTACTTC
TRBJ2-7 | TRBD2 | few | TRBV2 | CASSGGTSVEQYF | TGTGCCAGCAGCGGGGGGACTTCTGTCGAGCAGTACTTC
TRBJ2-1 | - | - | TRBV10-3 | CAISESGGLEQFF | TGTGCCATCAGTGAGTCAGGGGGTTTAGAGCAGTTCTTC
TRBJ2-2 | TRBD2 | few | TRBV7-2 | CASSPQAGLAGGTGELFF | TGTGCCAGCAGCCCCCAAGCGGGACTAGCGGGGGGGACCGGGGAGCTGTTTTTT
TRBJ1-1 | - | few | TRBV20-1 | CSARVTTEAFF | TGCAGTGCTAGAGTGACGACTGAAGCTTTCTTT
TRBJ2-3 | TRBD2 | few | TRBV7-2 | CASSRRLAGGTDTQYF | TGTGCCAGCAGCCGGAGACTAGCGGGGGGAACAGATACGCAGTATTTT
TRBJ1-2 | - | - | TRBV7-9 | CASSLEQNYGYTF | TGTGCCAGCAGCTTAGAACAGAACTATGGCTACACCTTC
TRBJ2-7 | TRBD2 | - | TRBV5-6 | CASSGGSGDYYEQYF | TGTGCCAGCAGCGGGGGTAGCGGGGATTACTACGAGCAGTACTTC
TRBJ2-5 | - | once | TRBV6-5 | CASSSLGGAETQYF | TGTGCCAGCAGCTCCCTGGGCGGAGCGGAGACCCAGTACTTC
TRBJ2-5 | - | once | TRBV7-6 | CASSFLESETQYF | TGTGCCAGCAGCTTTTTAGAGTCGGAGACCCAGTACTTC